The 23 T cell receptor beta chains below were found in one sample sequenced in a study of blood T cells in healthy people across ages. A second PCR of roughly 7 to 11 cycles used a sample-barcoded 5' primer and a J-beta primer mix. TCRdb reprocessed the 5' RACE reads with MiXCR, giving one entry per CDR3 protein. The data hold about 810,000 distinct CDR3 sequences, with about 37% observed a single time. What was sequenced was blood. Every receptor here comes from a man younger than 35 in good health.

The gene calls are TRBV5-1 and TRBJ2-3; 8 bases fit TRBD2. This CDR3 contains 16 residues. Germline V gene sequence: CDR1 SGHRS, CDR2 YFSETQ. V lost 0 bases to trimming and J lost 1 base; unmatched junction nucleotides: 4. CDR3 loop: CASSLEGGGRTDTQYF. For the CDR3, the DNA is TGCGCCAGCAGCTTGGAAGGCGGGGGGCGCACAGATACGCAGTATTTT.

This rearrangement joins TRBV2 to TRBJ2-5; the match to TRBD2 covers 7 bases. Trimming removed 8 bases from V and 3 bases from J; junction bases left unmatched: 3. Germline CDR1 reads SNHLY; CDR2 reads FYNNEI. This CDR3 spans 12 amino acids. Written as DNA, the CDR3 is TGTGCCAGCGCCCTAGCGGAAGAGACCCAGTACTTC. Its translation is CASALAEETQYF.

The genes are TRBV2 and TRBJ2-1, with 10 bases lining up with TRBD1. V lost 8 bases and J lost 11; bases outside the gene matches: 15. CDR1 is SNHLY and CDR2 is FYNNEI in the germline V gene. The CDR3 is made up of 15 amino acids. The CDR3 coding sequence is TGTGCCAGCGGGACCGGGGGGACAGGGGAAGTTCAGCAGTTCTTC. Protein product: CASGTGGTGEVQQFF.

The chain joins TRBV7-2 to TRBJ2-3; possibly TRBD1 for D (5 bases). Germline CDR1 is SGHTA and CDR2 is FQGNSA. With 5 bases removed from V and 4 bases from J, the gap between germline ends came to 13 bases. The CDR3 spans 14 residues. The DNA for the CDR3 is TGTGCCAGCAGCCAATGGCAGGGCCCAGATACGCAGTATTTT. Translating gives CASSQWQGPDTQYF.

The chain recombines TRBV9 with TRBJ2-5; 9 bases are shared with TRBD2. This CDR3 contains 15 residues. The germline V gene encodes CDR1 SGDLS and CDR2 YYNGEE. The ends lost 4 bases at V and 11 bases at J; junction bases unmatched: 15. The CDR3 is CASSYGGGARNEQYF. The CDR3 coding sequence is TGTGCCAGCAGCTATGGCGGGGGGGCTAGAAATGAGCAGTACTTC.

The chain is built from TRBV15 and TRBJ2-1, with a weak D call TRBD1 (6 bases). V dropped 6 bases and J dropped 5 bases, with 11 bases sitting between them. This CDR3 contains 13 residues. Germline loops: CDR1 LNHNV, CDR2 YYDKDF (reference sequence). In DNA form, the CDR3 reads TGTGCCACCAGTTCGTACAGGGACAATGAGCAGTTCTTC. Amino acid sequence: CATSSYRDNEQFF.

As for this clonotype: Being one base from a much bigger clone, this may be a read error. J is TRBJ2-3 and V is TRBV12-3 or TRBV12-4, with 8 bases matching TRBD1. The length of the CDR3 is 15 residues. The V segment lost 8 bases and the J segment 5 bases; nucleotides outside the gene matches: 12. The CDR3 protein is CASSLTGVAIDTQYF. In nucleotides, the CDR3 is TGTGCCAGCTCCCTGACAGGGGTCGCCATAGATACGCAGTATTTT.

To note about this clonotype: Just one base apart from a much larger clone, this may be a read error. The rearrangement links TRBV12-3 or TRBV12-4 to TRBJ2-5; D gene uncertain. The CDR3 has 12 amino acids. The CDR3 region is CASSTYTATRYF. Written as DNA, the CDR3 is TGTGCCAGCAGTACCTATACAGCGACCCGGTACTTC.

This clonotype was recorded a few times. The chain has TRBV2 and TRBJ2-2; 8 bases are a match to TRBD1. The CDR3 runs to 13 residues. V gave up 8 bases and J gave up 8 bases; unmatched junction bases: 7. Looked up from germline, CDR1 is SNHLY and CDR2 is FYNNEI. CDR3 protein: CASRQGLTGELFF. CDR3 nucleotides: TGTGCCAGCCGACAGGGGCTCACTGGGGAGCTGTTTTTT.

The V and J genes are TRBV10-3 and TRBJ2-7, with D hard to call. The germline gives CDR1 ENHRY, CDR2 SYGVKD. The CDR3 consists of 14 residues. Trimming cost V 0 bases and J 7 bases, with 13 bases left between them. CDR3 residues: CAISESPAPLEQYF. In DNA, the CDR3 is TGTGCCATCAGTGAGTCGCCGGCCCCCTTAGAGCAGTACTTC.

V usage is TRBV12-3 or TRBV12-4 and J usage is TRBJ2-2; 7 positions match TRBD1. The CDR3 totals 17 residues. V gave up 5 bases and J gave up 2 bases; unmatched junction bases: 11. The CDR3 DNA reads TGTGCCAGCAGTCCGATGTGGGACAGACTAAACACCGGGGAGCTGTTTTTT. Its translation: CASSPMWDRLNTGELFF.

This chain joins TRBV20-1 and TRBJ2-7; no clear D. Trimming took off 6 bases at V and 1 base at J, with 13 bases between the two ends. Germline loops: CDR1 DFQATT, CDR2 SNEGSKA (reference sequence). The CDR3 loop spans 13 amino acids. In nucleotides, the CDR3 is TGCAGTGCCCCCCGGTACTCATCCTACGAGCAGTACTTC. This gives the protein CSAPRYSSYEQYF.

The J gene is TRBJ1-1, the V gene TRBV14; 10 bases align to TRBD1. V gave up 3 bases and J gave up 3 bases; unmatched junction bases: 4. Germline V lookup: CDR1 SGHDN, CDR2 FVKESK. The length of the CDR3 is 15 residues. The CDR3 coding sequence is TGTGCCAGCAGCCACCGAGGACAGGGGGACACTGAAGCTTTCTTT. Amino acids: CASSHRGQGDTEAFF.

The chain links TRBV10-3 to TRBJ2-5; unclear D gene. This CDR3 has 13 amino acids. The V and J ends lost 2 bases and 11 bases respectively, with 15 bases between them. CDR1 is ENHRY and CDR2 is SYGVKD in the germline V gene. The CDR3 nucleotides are TGTGCCATCAGTGAGCCCAGAAGTAATGAGCAGTACTTC. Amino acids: CAISEPRSNEQYF.

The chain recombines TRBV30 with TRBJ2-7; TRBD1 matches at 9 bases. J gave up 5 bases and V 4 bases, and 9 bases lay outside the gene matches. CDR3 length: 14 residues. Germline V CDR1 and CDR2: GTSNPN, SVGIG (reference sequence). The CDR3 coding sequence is TGTGCCTGGACTACCGGGACAGGGTCCCACGAGCAGTACTTC. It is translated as CAWTTGTGSHEQYF.

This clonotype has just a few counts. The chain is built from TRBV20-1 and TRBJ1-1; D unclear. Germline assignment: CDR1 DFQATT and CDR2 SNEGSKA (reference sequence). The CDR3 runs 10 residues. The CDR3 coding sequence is TGCAGGGCTCGAGGCACTGAAGCTTTCTTT. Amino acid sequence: CRARGTEAFF.

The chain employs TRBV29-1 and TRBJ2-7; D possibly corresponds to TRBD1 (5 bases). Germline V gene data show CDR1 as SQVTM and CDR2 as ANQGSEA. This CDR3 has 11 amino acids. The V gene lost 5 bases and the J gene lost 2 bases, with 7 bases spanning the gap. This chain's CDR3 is CSVKGAYEQYF. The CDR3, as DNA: TGCAGCGTTAAAGGGGCCTACGAGCAGTACTTC.

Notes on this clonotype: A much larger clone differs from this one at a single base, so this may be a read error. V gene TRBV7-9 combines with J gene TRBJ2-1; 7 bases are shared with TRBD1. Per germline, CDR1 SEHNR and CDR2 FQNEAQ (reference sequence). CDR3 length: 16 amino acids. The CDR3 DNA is TGTGCCGGCTCTCGTAAACCGGGACAGCACTCCAATAAGCAGTTCTTC. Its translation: CAGSRKPGQHSNKQFF.

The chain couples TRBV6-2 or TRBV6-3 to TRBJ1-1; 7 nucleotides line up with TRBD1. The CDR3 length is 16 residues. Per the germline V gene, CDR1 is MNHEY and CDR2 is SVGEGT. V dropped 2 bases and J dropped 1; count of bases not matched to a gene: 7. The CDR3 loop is CASSYARTGKNTEAFF. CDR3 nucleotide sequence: TGTGCCAGCAGTTACGCCCGGACAGGAAAGAACACTGAAGCTTTCTTT.

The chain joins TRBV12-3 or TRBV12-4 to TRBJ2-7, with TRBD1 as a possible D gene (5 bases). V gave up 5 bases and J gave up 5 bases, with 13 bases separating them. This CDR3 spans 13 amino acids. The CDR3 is CASSVQGLHEQYF. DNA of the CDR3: TGTGCCAGCAGTGTCCAGGGTCTCCACGAGCAGTACTTC.

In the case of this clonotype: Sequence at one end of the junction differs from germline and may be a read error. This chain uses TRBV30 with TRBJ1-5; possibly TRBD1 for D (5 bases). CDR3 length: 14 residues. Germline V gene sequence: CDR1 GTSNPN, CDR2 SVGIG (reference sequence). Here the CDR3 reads CARSVGADNQPQHF. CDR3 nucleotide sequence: TGTGCCCGGAGTGTCGGGGCTGACAATCAGCCCCAGCATTTT.

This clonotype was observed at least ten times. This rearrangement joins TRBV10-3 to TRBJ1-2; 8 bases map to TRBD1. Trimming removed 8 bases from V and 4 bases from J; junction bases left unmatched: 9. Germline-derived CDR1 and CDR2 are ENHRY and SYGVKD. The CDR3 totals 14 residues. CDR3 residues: CAISGQGGSYGYTF. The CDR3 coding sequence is TGTGCCATCTCCGGACAGGGAGGAAGCTATGGCTACACCTTC.

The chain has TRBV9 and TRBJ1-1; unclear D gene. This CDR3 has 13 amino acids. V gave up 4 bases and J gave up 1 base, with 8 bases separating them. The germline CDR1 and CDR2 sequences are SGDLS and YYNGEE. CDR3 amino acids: CASSPHQNTEAFF. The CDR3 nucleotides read TGTGCCAGCAGCCCCCACCAGAACACTGAAGCTTTCTTT. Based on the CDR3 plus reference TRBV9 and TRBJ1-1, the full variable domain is DSGVTQTPKHLITATGQRVTLRCSPRSGDLSVYWYQQSLDQGLQFLIQYYNGEERAKGNILERFSAQQFPDLHSELNLSSLELGDSALYFCASSPHQNTEAFFGQGTRLTVV.